This T cell receptor (beta chain) was captured in a study of shared clonotypes between healthy human individuals. In the study overall: Three CD4 naive, three CD4 memory, two CD8 naive and one CD8 memory plate were used per donor. General study findings and limits: A handful of donors held about 5.1% of naive CD4 clonotypes in common. Generation of non-shared clonotypes was less probable than generation of clonotypes shared by all four donors.

Replicate PCRs for sorted subsets used about 200 ng DNA; this equaled about 30,000 T cell genomes. The table came from immunoSEQ multiplex PCR; TCRdb's copy has only in-frame clones and leaves some out. The sample records 2 million or so clones, about 95% being singletons. To note about this clone: Its antigen is unknown.

Naive CD8 cells, CD45RO-negative and positively selected for CCR7, excluded terminally differentiated effector memory CD45RA+ cells. Germline V gives CDR1 SEHNR, CDR2 FQNEAQ (reference sequence). V was trimmed by 3 bases and J by 5 bases, leaving 7 bases between them. This CDR3 is 13 amino acids long. V usage is TRBV7-9 and J usage is TRBJ1-4; D not certain. The specimen sequenced was naive CD8+ T cells sorted from blood. The source is a young man in good health. In nucleotides, the CDR3 is TGTGCCAGCAGCTTCGGGGAGAATGAAAAACTGTTTTTT. As protein: CASSFGENEKLFF.